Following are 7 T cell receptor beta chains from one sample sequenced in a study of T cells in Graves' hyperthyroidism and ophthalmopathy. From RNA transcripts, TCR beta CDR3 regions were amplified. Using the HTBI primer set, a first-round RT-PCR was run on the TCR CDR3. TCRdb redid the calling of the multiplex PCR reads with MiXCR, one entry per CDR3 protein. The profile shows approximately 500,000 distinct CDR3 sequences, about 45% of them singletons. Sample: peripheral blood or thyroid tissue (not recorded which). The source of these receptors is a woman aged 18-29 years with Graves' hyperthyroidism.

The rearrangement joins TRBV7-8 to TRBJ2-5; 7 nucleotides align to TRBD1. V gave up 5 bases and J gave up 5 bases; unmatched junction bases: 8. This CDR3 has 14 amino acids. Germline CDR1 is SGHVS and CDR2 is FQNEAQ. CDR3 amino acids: CASSPSGGWETQYF. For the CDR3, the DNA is TGTGCCAGCAGCCCATCAGGGGGATGGGAGACCCAGTACTTC.

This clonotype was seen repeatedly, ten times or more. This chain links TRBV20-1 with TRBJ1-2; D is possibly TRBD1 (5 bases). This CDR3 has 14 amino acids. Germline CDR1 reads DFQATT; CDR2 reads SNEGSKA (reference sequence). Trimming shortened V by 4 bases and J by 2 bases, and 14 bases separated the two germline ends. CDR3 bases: TGCAGTGCTAATAGTCTTGGGGCGAACTATGGCTACACCTTC. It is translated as CSANSLGANYGYTF.

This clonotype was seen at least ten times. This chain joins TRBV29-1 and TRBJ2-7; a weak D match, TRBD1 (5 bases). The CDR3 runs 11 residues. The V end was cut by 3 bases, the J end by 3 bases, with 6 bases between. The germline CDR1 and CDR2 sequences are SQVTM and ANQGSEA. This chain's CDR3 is CSVETVYEQYF. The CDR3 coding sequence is TGCAGCGTTGAGACAGTCTACGAGCAGTACTTC.

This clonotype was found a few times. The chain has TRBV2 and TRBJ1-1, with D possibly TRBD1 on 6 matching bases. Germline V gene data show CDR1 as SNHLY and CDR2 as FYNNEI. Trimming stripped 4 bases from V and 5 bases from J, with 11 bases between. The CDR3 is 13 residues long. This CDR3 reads CASSVGAGTEAFF. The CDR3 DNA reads TGTGCCAGCAGTGTGGGGGCCGGAACTGAAGCTTTCTTT.

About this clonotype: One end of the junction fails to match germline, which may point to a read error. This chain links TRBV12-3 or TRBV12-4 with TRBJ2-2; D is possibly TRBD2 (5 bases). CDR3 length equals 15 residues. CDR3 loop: CASSFEGSNAGELFF. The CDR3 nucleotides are TGTGCCAGCAGTTTTGAGGGATCGAACGCCGGGGAGCTGTTTTTT.

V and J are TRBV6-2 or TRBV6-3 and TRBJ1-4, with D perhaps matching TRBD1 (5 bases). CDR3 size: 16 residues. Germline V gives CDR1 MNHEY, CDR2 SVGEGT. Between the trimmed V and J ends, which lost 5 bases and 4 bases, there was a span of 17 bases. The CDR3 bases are TGTGCCAGCAGTCGATCCTCCGGGGACGGTAATGAAAAACTGTTTTTT. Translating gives CASSRSSGDGNEKLFF.

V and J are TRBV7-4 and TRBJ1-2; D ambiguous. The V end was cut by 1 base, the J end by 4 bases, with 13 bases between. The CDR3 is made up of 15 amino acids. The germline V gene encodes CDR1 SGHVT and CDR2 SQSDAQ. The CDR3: CASSLGLARGYGYTF. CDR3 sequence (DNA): TGTGCCAGCAGCTTAGGACTAGCGAGAGGCTATGGCTACACCTTC.